This T cell receptor (beta chain) comes out of a study of identical twins. As to this clonotype: Its antigen is not identified.

The donors were all healthy and Caucasian. Study conclusions and caveats: Part of the zero-insertion signal could reflect confounding by invariant MAIT and iNKT cells.

A universal primer site was incorporated via template switching, and the cDNA contained unique molecular identifiers. Each CDR3 protein gets one entry after TCRdb re-called the 5' RACE reads with MiXCR. The repertoire includes about 1.7 million distinct CDR3 sequences, under 35% of them detected once, and about 0.27% sits in the top ten. The CDR3 is 17 residues long. The germline V gene encodes CDR1 SEHNR and CDR2 FQNEAQ (reference sequence). Trimming removed 3 bases at V and 4 bases at J, with 19 bases between. The specimen sequenced was cord blood. The chain has TRBV7-9 and TRBJ1-3; tentatively, D is TRBD1 (6 bases). The TCR comes from a newborn girl in good health. The CDR3 region is CASSFLQRQGQGNTIYF. The CDR3 DNA follows: TGTGCCAGCAGCTTCCTGCAGAGACAAGGACAGGGAAACACCATATATTTT.